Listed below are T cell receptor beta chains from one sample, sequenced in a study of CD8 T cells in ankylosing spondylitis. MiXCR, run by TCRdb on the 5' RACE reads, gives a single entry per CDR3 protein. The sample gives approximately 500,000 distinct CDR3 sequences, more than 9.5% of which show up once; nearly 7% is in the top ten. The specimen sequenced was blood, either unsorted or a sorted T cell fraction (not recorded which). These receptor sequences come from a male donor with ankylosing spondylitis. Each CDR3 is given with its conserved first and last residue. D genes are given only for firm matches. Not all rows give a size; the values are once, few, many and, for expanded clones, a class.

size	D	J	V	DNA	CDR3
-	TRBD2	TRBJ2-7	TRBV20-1	TGCAGTGCTAGAGATAGAGCGGGAGGATACGAGCAGTACTTC	CSARDRAGGYEQYF
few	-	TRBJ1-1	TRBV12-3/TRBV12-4	TGTGCCAGCAGTTTACTTGAGGAAAGGCCTAAAGCTTTCTTT	CASSLLEERPKAFF
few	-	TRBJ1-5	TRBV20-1	TGCAGTGCTAGATCGGAAAGGGACTATAGCAATCAGCCCCAGCATTTT	CSARSERDYSNQPQHF
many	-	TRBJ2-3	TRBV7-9	TGTGCCAGCAGCTTATGGGGTCGAAGTGGTACCACAGATACGCAGTATTTT	CASSLWGRSGTTDTQYF
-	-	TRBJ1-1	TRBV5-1	TGCGCCAGCAGCTGGGATGAGGGCACCGAAGCTTTCTTT	CASSWDEGTEAFF
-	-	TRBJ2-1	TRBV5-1	TGCGCCAGCAGCTTGGTAGAACTAGCAGGGATAAGTGAGCAGTTCTTC	CASSLVELAGISEQFF
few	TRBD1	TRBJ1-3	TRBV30	TGTGCCTGGAGTGTAGGGGGCCCGGGCTCTGGAAACACCATATATTTT	CAWSVGGPGSGNTIYF
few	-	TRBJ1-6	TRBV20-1	TGCAGTGCCCGGGGGGGGTGGAATAATTCACCCCTCCACTTT	CSARGGWNNSPLHF
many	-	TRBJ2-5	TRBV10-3	TGTGCCATCAGTGACGGGCGAGTGACCCAGTACTTC	CAISDGRVTQYF
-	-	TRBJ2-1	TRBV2	TGTGCCAGCAGTAGTTGGGGAAATGAGCAGTTCTTC	CASSSWGNEQFF
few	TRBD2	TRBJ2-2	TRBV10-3	TGTGCCATCAGTGGGACTAGCGGGACCGGGGAGCTGTTTTTT	CAISGTSGTGELFF
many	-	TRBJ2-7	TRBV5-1	TGCGCCAGCAGGAGGACACCTGACTCCTACGAGCAGTACTTC	CASRRTPDSYEQYF
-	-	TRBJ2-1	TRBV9	TGTGCCAGCACCAGGGGGGACGGGTACAATGAGCAGTTCTTC	CASTRGDGYNEQFF
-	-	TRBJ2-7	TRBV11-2	TGTGCCAGCAGCCCGTCCGGAAAGGGCGAGCAGTACTTC	CASSPSGKGEQYF
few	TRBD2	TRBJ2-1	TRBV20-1	TGCAGTGCGAGGACTAGCGGGAGTGCGCAGTTCTTC	CSARTSGSAQFF
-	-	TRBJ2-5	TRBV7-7	TGTGCCAGCAGCCCTCGTATCAGGGGAGAGACCCAGTACTTC	CASSPRIRGETQYF
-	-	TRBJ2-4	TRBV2	TGTGCCAGCAGGGAGGAGGGGGACATTCAGTACTTC	CASREEGDIQYF
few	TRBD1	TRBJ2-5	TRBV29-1	TGCAGCGTTACAGGGGCCCTTGGGGAGACCCAGTACTTC	CSVTGALGETQYF
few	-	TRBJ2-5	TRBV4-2	TGTGCCAGCAGCCAAGATGGTCGTCTACAAGAGACCCAGTACTTC	CASSQDGRLQETQYF
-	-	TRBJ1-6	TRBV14	TGTGCCAGCAGCTTGCAACCAGGGACAAAACTACTGAGCTCCTATAATTCACCCCTCCACTTT	CASSLQPGTKLLSSYNSPLHF
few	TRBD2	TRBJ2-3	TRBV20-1	TGCAGTGCTCCCAGCCAGAGCGGGGCTCTCACAGATACGCAGTATTTT	CSAPSQSGALTDTQYF
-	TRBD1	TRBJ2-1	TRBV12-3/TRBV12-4	TGTGCCAGCAGCCGGGACAGGGTGGCCTCCGATGAGCAGTTCTTC	CASSRDRVASDEQFF
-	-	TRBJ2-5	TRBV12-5	TGTGCTAGTGGTTTGGGCTACCAAGAGACCCAGTACTTC	CASGLGYQETQYF
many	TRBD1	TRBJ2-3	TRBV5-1	TGCGCCAGCAGCTTGGGGGGGACAGCGACAGATACGCAGTATTTT	CASSLGGTATDTQYF
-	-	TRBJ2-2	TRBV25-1	TGTGCCAGCAGTGAAACAGCCAACACCGGGGAGCTGTTTTTT	CASSETANTGELFF
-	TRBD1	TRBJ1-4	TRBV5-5	TGTGCCAGCAGCTGGGGGGACAGGTCTAATGAAAAACTGTTTTTT	CASSWGDRSNEKLFF
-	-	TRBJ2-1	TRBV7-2	TGTGCCAGCAGCTTGACGATAGTCTACAATGAGCAGTTCTTC	CASSLTIVYNEQFF
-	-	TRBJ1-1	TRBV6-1	TGTGCCAGCAGTCCGGTGCCGGTGGCTGAAGCTTTCTTT	CASSPVPVAEAFF
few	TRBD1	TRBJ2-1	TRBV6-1	TGTGCCAGCAGGGCCCCGGGACAGGAGGGGGATGAGCAGTTCTTC	CASRAPGQEGDEQFF
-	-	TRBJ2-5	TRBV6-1	TGTGCCAGCAGTGATGCGTCAGGGACTCAAGAGACCCAGTACTTC	CASSDASGTQETQYF
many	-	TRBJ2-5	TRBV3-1	TGTGCCAGCAGCCAACAGGGTGGCCAAGAGACCCAGTACTTC	CASSQQGGQETQYF
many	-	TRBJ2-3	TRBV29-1	TGCAGCGTTGAAGGGCCCACAGATACGCAGTATTTT	CSVEGPTDTQYF
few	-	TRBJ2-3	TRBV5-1	TGCGCCAGCAGCTTGGGCCCGGGGGCCAGCACAGATACGCAGTATTTT	CASSLGPGASTDTQYF
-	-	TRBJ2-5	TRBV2	TGTGCCAGCAGTGAGGGGACTTCTGCGGAGACCCAGTACTTC	CASSEGTSAETQYF
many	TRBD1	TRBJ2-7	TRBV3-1	TGTGCCAGCAGAAGACAGGGGACCCCCTACGAGCAGTACTTC	CASRRQGTPYEQYF
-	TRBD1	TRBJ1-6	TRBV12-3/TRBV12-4	TGTGCCAGCAGTTTGCAGACAGGGTCACCCTTCCACTTT	CASSLQTGSPFHF
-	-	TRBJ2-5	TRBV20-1	TGCAGTGCTAGATTAGCCCAAGAGACCCAGTACTTC	CSARLAQETQYF
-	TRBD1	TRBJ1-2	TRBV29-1	TGCAGCGTCGGAAGGACAGGGGAGGGAGAAAACTATGGCTACACCTTC	CSVGRTGEGENYGYTF
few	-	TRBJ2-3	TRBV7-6	TGTGCCAGCAGCTTAGAATTGCGCCGAGGAGATACGCAGTATTTT	CASSLELRRGDTQYF
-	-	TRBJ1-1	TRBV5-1	TGCGCCAGCAGCTTGAAGGGTCTCGGGACTGAAGCTTTCTTT	CASSLKGLGTEAFF
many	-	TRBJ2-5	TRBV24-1	TGTGCCACCAGTGATGACGACAGGTACCAAGAGACCCAGTACTTC	CATSDDDRYQETQYF
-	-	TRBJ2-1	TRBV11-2	TGTGCCAGCAGCTCGACTACGTACAATGAGCAGTTCTTC	CASSSTTYNEQFF
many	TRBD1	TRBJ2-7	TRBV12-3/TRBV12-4	TGTGCCACCAGGGACAGGGAAGCCCACGAGCAGTACTTC	CATRDREAHEQYF
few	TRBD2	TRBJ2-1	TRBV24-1	TGTGCCACCAGTGACTCCCGGGGGTCGCGGGAGGGGACCTACAATGAGCAGTTCTTC	CATSDSRGSREGTYNEQFF
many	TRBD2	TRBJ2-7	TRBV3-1	TGTGCCAGCAGCCCACGAGGACTAGTAAACGAGCAGTACTTC	CASSPRGLVNEQYF
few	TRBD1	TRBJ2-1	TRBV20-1	TGCAGTGCTCCAAGAACAGGGGACAATGAGCAGTTCTTC	CSAPRTGDNEQFF
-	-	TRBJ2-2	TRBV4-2	TGTGCCAGCAGCCAAACCTGGGGCAGGGACACCGGGGAGCTGTTTTTT	CASSQTWGRDTGELFF
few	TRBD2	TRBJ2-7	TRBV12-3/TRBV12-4	TGTGCCAGCAGCCCAATAGCGGGCGTCTCCTACGAGCAGTACTTC	CASSPIAGVSYEQYF
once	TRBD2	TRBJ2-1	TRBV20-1	TGCAGTGCTACTACGACTAGCGGGAAGTACAATGAGCAGTTCTTC	CSATTTSGKYNEQFF
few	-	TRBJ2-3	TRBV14	TGTGCCAGCAGATCCGGGGGCACAGATACGCAGTATTTT	CASRSGGTDTQYF
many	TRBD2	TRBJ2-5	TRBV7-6	TGTGCCAGCAGCCCATCCTCTAGCGGGCGGGTGGGGACCCAGTACTTC	CASSPSSSGRVGTQYF
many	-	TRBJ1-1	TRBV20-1	TGCAGTGCCACACCCCCTCGCACTGAAGCTTTCTTT	CSATPPRTEAFF
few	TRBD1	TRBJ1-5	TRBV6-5	TGTGCCAGCAGTTACGACAGGGGCAGTCAGCCCCAGCATTTT	CASSYDRGSQPQHF
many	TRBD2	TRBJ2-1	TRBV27	TGTGCCAGCAGCCATCCCACTAGCGGGAGGGCCAATGAGCAGTTCTTC	CASSHPTSGRANEQFF
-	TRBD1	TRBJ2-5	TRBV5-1	TGCGCCAGCAGCAACCGACAGGGGTCGGAGACCCAGTACTTC	CASSNRQGSETQYF
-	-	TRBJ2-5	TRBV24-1	TGTGCCACCAGTGATCAAGGGACGAAACAAGAGACCCAGTACTTC	CATSDQGTKQETQYF
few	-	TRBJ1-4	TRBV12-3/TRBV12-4	TGTGCCAGCAGGAAGCAGGGAGGACATGAAAAACTGTTTTTT	CASRKQGGHEKLFF